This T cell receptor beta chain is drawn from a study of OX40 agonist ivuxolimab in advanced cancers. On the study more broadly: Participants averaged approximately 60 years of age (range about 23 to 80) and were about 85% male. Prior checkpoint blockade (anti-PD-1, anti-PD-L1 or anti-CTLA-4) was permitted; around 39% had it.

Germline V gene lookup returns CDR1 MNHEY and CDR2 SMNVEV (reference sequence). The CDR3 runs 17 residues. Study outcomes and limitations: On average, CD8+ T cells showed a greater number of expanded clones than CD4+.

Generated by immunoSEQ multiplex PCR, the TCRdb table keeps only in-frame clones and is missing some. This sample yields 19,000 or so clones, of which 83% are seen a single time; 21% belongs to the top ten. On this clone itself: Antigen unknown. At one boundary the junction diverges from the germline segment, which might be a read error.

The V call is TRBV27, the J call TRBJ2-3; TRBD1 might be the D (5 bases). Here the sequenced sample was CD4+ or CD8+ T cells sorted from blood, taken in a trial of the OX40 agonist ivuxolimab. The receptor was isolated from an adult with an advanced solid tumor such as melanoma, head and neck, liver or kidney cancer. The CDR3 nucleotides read TGTGCCGGCAGTTTTTATTCAGGGCCAAAAGGGACAGATACGCAGTATTTT. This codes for CAGSFYSGPKGTDTQYF.